The 32 T cell receptor beta chains given below trace back to one sample, sequenced in a study of cytomegalovirus exposure and HLA in healthy donors. The study ran its PCR with 60 Vbeta and 13 Jbeta primers. Sequencing was performed with immunoSEQ multiplex PCR; in TCRdb, only in-frame clones are kept and a portion is missing. This specimen shows about 46,000 clones; the ten leading clones hold about 1.1%. Material for sequencing was PBMCs. The receptors shown here come from a woman aged 40 to 50 in good health and CMV-seronegative.

The chain carries TRBV6-6 and TRBJ2-7; possible D gene TRBD2, 5 bases. CDR3 length: 11 residues. V lost 10 bases and J 1 base, leaving 8 bases between the germline ends. Germline CDR1 reads MNHNY; CDR2 reads SVGAGI (reference sequence). The CDR3 is CATRGSYEQYF. CDR3 DNA: TGTGCCACCCGGGGTTCCTACGAGCAGTACTTC.

The rearrangement joins TRBV5-4 to TRBJ2-7; D is undetermined. Trimming pared 2 bases from V and 0 bases from J, leaving 9 bases between. The CDR3 covers 14 residues. Germline V lookup: CDR1 SGHNT, CDR2 YYREEE (reference sequence). DNA for the CDR3: TGTGCCAGCAGCTTAATTGACAACTCCTACGAGCAGTACTTC. It codes for CASSLIDNSYEQYF.

The rearrangement joins TRBV5-8 to TRBJ2-2; D possibly corresponds to TRBD1 (6 bases). This CDR3 is built from 17 residues. Looked up from germline, CDR1 is SGHTS and CDR2 is YDEGEE. Trimming left V 2 bases short and J 5 bases short, with 19 bases between. The CDR3 coding sequence is TGTGCCAGCAGCTTACTGTCCCCAGGGGCGAGAACCGGGGAGCTGTTTTTT. Translated, it gives CASSLLSPGARTGELFF.

This chain connects TRBV4-3 to TRBJ2-7, with 10 bases that match TRBD1. In germline, CDR1 is LGHNA, CDR2 YSLEER. CDR3 length: 14 amino acids. The V and J ends lost 4 bases and 2 bases, in that order; junction bases with no gene match: 2. In DNA, the CDR3 is TGCGCCAGCAGCCTAGGACAGGGGGCCTACGAGCAGTACTTC. Its translation: CASSLGQGAYEQYF.

As DNA, the CDR3 is TGTGCCTGGAGTGTCCTAGAATGGTACGAGCAGTACTTC. Encoded protein: CAWSVLEWYEQYF. This sequence joins TRBV30 and TRBJ2-7; D is uncertain. Trimming left V 0 bases short and J 4 bases short, with 10 bases between. CDR1 is GTSNPN and CDR2 is SVGIG in the germline V gene (reference sequence). The CDR3 sequence is 13 residues long.

The chain recombines TRBV27 with TRBJ2-7, with TRBD1 matching over 10 bases. The V segment lost 4 bases and the J segment 3 bases; nucleotides outside the gene matches: 3. The CDR3 totals 14 residues. The germline gives CDR1 MNHEY, CDR2 SMNVEV (reference sequence). The CDR3 DNA is TGTGCCAGCAGTTCCGGGACAGGGGACTACGAGCAGTACTTC. Amino acid sequence: CASSSGTGDYEQYF.

The rearrangement joins TRBV7-2 to TRBJ2-3, with TRBD2 identical over 9 bases. Germline CDR1 reads SGHTA; CDR2 reads FQGNSA. V lost 4 bases and J lost 1; bases outside the gene matches: 6. The CDR3 has 16 amino acids. As DNA, the CDR3 is TGTGCCAGCAGCTCCTCCAGGACTAGCGGCACAGATACGCAGTATTTT. Translation gives CASSSSRTSGTDTQYF.

J is TRBJ1-1 and V is TRBV18, with D possibly matching TRBD1 (5 bases). The ends were cut back, 5 bases at V and 3 bases at J, with 10 bases in the middle. CDR1 is KGHSH and CDR2 is LQKENI in the germline V gene. The CDR3 covers 13 residues. DNA of the CDR3: TGTGCCAGCTCAGGGGGGTTGGACACTGAAGCTTTCTTT. It specifies CASSGGLDTEAFF.

The V call is TRBV9, the J call TRBJ1-4; TRBD1 might be the D (5 bases). Germline-derived CDR1 and CDR2 are SGDLS and YYNGEE. This CDR3 comprises 14 residues. V lost 0 bases and J 3 bases, leaving 6 bases between the germline ends. This chain's CDR3 is CASSVGGANEKLFF. Here the CDR3 DNA reads TGTGCCAGCAGCGTAGGGGGGGCTAATGAAAAACTGTTTTTT.

This rearrangement joins TRBV18 to TRBJ1-1, with 10 bases identical to TRBD1. Trimming at V came to 6 bases and at J to 3 bases, leaving 4 bases not matched to a gene. CDR1 is KGHSH, CDR2 LQKENI, per germline. This CDR3 comprises 14 residues. DNA of the CDR3: TGTGCCAGCTCCTTCGGACAGGGGGACACTGAAGCTTTCTTT. The encoded protein is CASSFGQGDTEAFF.

The chain joins TRBV9 to TRBJ2-7, with 8 nucleotides matching TRBD2. Germline CDR1 and CDR2: SGDLS and YYNGEE. This CDR3 has 13 amino acids. Trimming removed 4 bases from V and 6 bases from J; junction bases left unmatched: 6. The DNA for the CDR3 is TGTGCCAGCAGCTATGAGCGGGAGAGCGAGCAGTACTTC. Translation gives CASSYERESEQYF.

The CDR3 DNA reads as TGTGCCAGCAGTTTGCCGGGAACTAACTATGGCTACACCTTC. Protein: CASSLPGTNYGYTF. This rearrangement joins TRBV7-9 to TRBJ1-2; no firm D call. Germline V gives CDR1 SEHNR, CDR2 FQNEAQ (reference sequence). The CDR3 is made up of 14 amino acids. V lost 6 bases to trimming and J lost 0 bases, with 11 bases between them.

The chain is built from TRBV29-1 and TRBJ2-2; TRBD1 is a possible D gene (9 bases). V lost 8 bases and J lost 5, with 18 bases in between. The germline V gene encodes CDR1 SQVTM and CDR2 ANQGSEA. The CDR3 spans 14 residues. In DNA form, the CDR3 reads TGCAGCACGGGAGGGACAGGGAGGACCGGGGAGCTGTTTTTT. It specifies CSTGGTGRTGELFF.

This rearrangement joins TRBV27 to TRBJ2-7, with 7 nucleotides matching TRBD2. Germline trimming cut 5 bases from V and 2 bases from J; bases unmatched to any gene: 9. The V gene's germline CDR1 is MNHEY and CDR2 SMNVEV (reference sequence). The CDR3 covers 15 residues. The CDR3 is CASSSSGSGPYEQYF. CDR3 bases: TGTGCCAGCAGTAGTAGCGGGTCGGGCCCCTACGAGCAGTACTTC.

In DNA, the CDR3 is TGCGCCAGCAGCCATGAACAGGGTTTTGAAGAGACCCAGTACTTC. This translates into CASSHEQGFEETQYF. This sequence joins TRBV4-3 and TRBJ2-5, with TRBD1 as a possible D gene (6 bases). The CDR3 loop spans 15 amino acids. Germline V lookup: CDR1 LGHNA, CDR2 YSLEER. Between the trimmed V and J ends, which lost 3 bases and 3 bases, there was a span of 14 bases.

The chain links TRBV15 to TRBJ1-1; 9 bases agree with TRBD1. Germline loops: CDR1 LNHNV, CDR2 YYDKDF (reference sequence). V trimming: 5 bases; J trimming: 5 bases; junction bases outside the gene matches: 3. There are 13 residues in the CDR3. As DNA, the CDR3 is TGTGCCACCAGCGGACAGGGGAAAACTGAAGCTTTCTTT. Protein product: CATSGQGKTEAFF.

The V and J genes are TRBV5-1 and TRBJ1-1, with D perhaps matching TRBD1 (5 bases). In germline, CDR1 is SGHRS, CDR2 YFSETQ. The CDR3 is 11 amino acids. V lost 5 bases, J lost 6 bases, and 8 bases lay in between. The chain's CDR3 is CASRGLAEAFF. The CDR3 region has the DNA TGCGCCAGCAGGGGACTGGCTGAAGCTTTCTTT.

The rearrangement joins TRBV7-9 to TRBJ2-5, with TRBD1 matching over 9 bases. CDR3 length: 13 residues. J was trimmed by 3 bases and V by 4 bases; bases with no gene match: 0. Germline CDR1 is SEHNR and CDR2 is FQNEAQ (reference sequence). CDR3 sequence reads: CASSWDREETQYF. The CDR3 DNA reads TGTGCCAGCAGCTGGGACAGGGAAGAGACCCAGTACTTC. The full variable domain, with the rest looked up from reference TRBV7-9 and TRBJ2-5, is DTGVSQNPRHKITKRGQNVTFRCDPISEHNRLYWYRQTLGQGPEFLTYFQNEAQLEKSRLLSDRFSAERPKGSFSTLEIQRTEQGDSAMYLCASSWDREETQYFGPGTRLLVL.

This chain links TRBV27 with TRBJ2-7; the match to TRBD1 covers 10 bases. The CDR3 sequence is 14 residues long. Germline CDR1 MNHEY, CDR2 SMNVEV (reference sequence). Unmatched junction bases numbered 3, after V lost 5 bases and J lost 2 bases. CDR3 region: CASSTGTGAYEQYF. The CDR3 DNA follows: TGTGCCAGCAGTACCGGGACAGGGGCCTACGAGCAGTACTTC.

V and J are TRBV30 and TRBJ2-1, with D perhaps matching TRBD2 (6 bases). The CDR3 contains 15 residues. The germline gives CDR1 GTSNPN, CDR2 SVGIG (reference sequence). Trimming left V 1 base short and J 2 bases short, with 12 bases between. DNA for the CDR3: TGTGCCTGGAGTGGGGGGAGGATAACCTACAATGAGCAGTTCTTC. Translation gives CAWSGGRITYNEQFF.

This rearrangement joins TRBV18 to TRBJ1-4, with TRBD1 matching 7 bases. The J segment lost 10 bases and the V segment lost 3 bases, leaving 8 bases of the junction unmatched. The CDR3 extends over 14 amino acids. The germline V gene has CDR1 KGHSH and CDR2 LQKENI. CDR3 nucleotides: TGTGCCAGCTCACCGGGGACAGAACCGGTAAAACTGTTTTTT. Translating gives CASSPGTEPVKLFF. Based on the CDR3 plus reference TRBV18 and TRBJ1-4, the full variable domain is NAGVMQNPRHLVRRRGQEARLRCSPMKGHSHVYWYRQLPEEGLKFMVYLQKENIIDESGMPKERFSAEFPKEGPSILRIQQVVRGDSAAYFCASSPGTEPVKLFFGSGTQLSVL.

V is TRBV6-6 and J is TRBJ2-5; a weak D match, TRBD2 (5 bases). This CDR3 contains 13 residues. V was pared by 5 bases and J by 5 bases, with 12 bases between. Germline-derived CDR1 and CDR2 are MNHNY and SVGAGI (reference sequence). The CDR3 spells CASSVSSYETQYF. The CDR3 nucleotides are TGTGCCAGCAGTGTGTCTAGCTATGAGACCCAGTACTTC.

The rearrangement links TRBV6-5 to TRBJ1-1, with no clear D. CDR1 is MNHEY, CDR2 SVGAGI, per germline. With 0 bases removed from V and 1 base from J, the gap between germline ends came to 6 bases. This CDR3 is 14 amino acids long. The CDR3 reads CASSYSQKNTEAFF. CDR3 nucleotides: TGTGCCAGCAGTTACTCACAGAAGAACACTGAAGCTTTCTTT.

The J gene is TRBJ2-1, the V gene TRBV6-1; TRBD2 aligns across 8 bases. The CDR3 totals 14 residues. Germline values: CDR1 MNHNS, CDR2 SASEGT. The ends lost 4 bases at V and 6 bases at J; junction bases unmatched: 5. As DNA, the CDR3 is TGTGCCAGCAGTGCGCTAGCGGGCCTCAATGAGCAGTTCTTC. Translated: CASSALAGLNEQFF.

This chain links TRBV4-1 with TRBJ2-7, with TRBD2 matching 13 bases. The CDR3 covers 16 residues. Looked up from germline, CDR1 is MGHRA and CDR2 is YSYEKL. J lost 0 bases, V lost 3 bases, and 2 bases had no gene match. The CDR3 region is CASSQRTSGSSYEQYF. The DNA for the CDR3 is TGCGCCAGCAGCCAGCGGACTAGCGGGAGCTCCTACGAGCAGTACTTC.

The chain uses TRBV5-4 and TRBJ1-4, with TRBD1 matching 8 bases. The junction had 9 bases not matched to a gene; V was cut back by 4 bases and J by 4 bases. From germline, CDR1 is SGHNT and CDR2 YYREEE (reference sequence). This CDR3 contains 16 residues. The CDR3 DNA reads TGTGCCAGCAGCACCGGACAGGGCGGTGGTAATGAAAAACTGTTTTTT. Its protein product is CASSTGQGGGNEKLFF. Drawing the rest from reference TRBV5-4 and TRBJ1-4, the complete variable domain is ETGVTQSPTHLIKTRGQQVTLRCSSQSGHNTVSWYQQALGQGPQFIFQYYREEENGRGNFPPRFSGLQFPNYSSELNVNALELDDSALYLCASSTGQGGGNEKLFFGSGTQLSVL.

V gene TRBV9 combines with J gene TRBJ2-7; 8 bases align to TRBD1. This CDR3 is 15 amino acids long. J gave up 3 bases and V 7 bases, and 12 bases lay outside the gene matches. Germline loops: CDR1 SGDLS, CDR2 YYNGEE. CDR3 bases: TGTGCCAGCCGTCCTTATGGCAGGGGGCTCTACGAGCAGTACTTC. Residues: CASRPYGRGLYEQYF.

The rearrangement joins TRBV7-9 to TRBJ2-1; possible D gene TRBD1, 6 bases. The V and J ends lost 7 bases and 6 bases respectively, with 16 bases between them. CDR3 length: 14 residues. The V gene's germline CDR1 is SEHNR and CDR2 FQNEAQ (reference sequence). The CDR3 DNA sequence: TGTGCCAGCAACCTACAGGACAGTCCCAATGAGCAGTTCTTC. It is translated as CASNLQDSPNEQFF.

The V and J genes are TRBV2 and TRBJ2-7; TRBD1 is a possible D gene (6 bases). This CDR3 comprises 13 residues. Germline CDR1 is SNHLY and CDR2 is FYNNEI. V lost 6 bases and J lost 2, with 11 bases in between. CDR3 DNA sequence: TGTGCCAGCAGGGCAGGGGCGCCCTACGAGCAGTACTTC. Translated: CASRAGAPYEQYF. Drawing the rest from reference TRBV2 and TRBJ2-7, the complete variable domain is EPEVTQTPSHQVTQMGQEVILRCVPISNHLYFYWYRQILGQKVEFLVSFYNNEISEKSEIFDDQFSVERPDGSNFTLKIRSTKLEDSAMYFCASRAGAPYEQYFGPGTRLTVT.

The chain combines TRBV6-1 with TRBJ1-5; TRBD1 matches 7 bases. CDR1 and CDR2 from the germline V gene are MNHNS and SASEGT. V lost 4 bases and J lost 9; bases outside the gene matches: 9. This CDR3 region has 14 residues. In nucleotides, the CDR3 is TGTGCCAGCAGTGTAACACAGGGGAAAGGGCCCCAGCATTTT. Amino acids: CASSVTQGKGPQHF.

Here the CDR3 DNA reads TGTGCCAGCAGTTACGGACTAAAAATCTACGAGCAGTACTTC. Translating gives CASSYGLKIYEQYF. The rearrangement uses TRBV6-5 and TRBJ2-7, with TRBD2 as a possible D gene (6 bases). CDR3 length: 14 amino acids. CDR1 and CDR2 from the germline V gene are MNHEY and SVGAGI. V was shortened by 2 bases and J by 3 bases, with 11 bases between the two germline ends.

V and J are TRBV21-1 and TRBJ2-7; the table's TRBD2 call for D was not verified on the DNA. TRBV21-1 is reported as a pseudogene. The CDR3 consists of 14 residues. The CDR3 DNA sequence: TGTGCCAGCAGCAAAGTACGAGGGTCCTACGAGCAGTACTTC. Its protein is CASSKVRGSYEQYF.